These 25 T cell receptor beta chains came from one sample sequenced in a study of shared T cell receptors in the human thymus. Sequencing was performed with immunoSEQ multiplex PCR; in TCRdb, only in-frame clones are kept and a portion is missing. Of approximately 490,000 clones listed, more than 75% are singletons. This sample was shared with a second study, whose subject was human thymus T cells.

Sequences were obtained from thymocytes. These receptors were collected from a boy under two years old with a congenital heart defect.

The chain combines TRBV30 with TRBJ2-7, with 7 bases that match TRBD1. The germline gives CDR1 GTSNPN, CDR2 SVGIG (reference sequence). After removal of 7 bases from V and 0 bases from J, the junction contained 3 bases not matched to a gene. This CDR3 region has 12 residues. In DNA form, the CDR3 reads TGTGCCTCCAGGGGGAGCTCCTACGAGCAGTACTTC. This translates into CASRGSSYEQYF.

The chain links TRBV7-8 to TRBJ2-5, with D tentatively TRBD2 (5 bases). The CDR3 loop spans 12 amino acids. V was pared by 3 bases and J by 5 bases, with 7 bases between. Germline loops: CDR1 SGHVS, CDR2 FQNEAQ. The CDR3 loop reads CASSFSGETQYF. The DNA of the CDR3 is TGTGCCAGCAGCTTCTCGGGGGAGACCCAGTACTTC.

This clone was detected once. V usage is TRBV5-4 and J usage is TRBJ2-1; possibly TRBD2 for D (6 bases). Trimming cost V 4 bases and J 5 bases, with 19 bases left between them. Germline V gives CDR1 SGHNT, CDR2 YYREEE (reference sequence). The CDR3 is 16 residues long. CDR3 nucleotide sequence: TGTGCCAGCAGCCGGGTCTTCACTAGCAGGGACAATGAGCAGTTCTTC. Translated: CASSRVFTSRDNEQFF.

The chain is built from TRBV15 and TRBJ2-1; 12 nucleotides line up with TRBD2. V lost 0 bases to trimming and J lost 11 bases; unmatched junction nucleotides: 5. CDR3 length: 15 amino acids. Looked up from germline, CDR1 is LNHNV and CDR2 is YYDKDF (reference sequence). The CDR3, as DNA: TGTGCCACCAGCAGAGACCTAGCGGGAGGGGTAAAGCAGTTCTTC. Translated, it gives CATSRDLAGGVKQFF.

The V call is TRBV6-4, the J call TRBJ2-2, with 10 bases aligning to TRBD2. Germline V lookup: CDR1 MRHNA, CDR2 SNTAGT. This CDR3 contains 15 residues. J gave up 5 bases and V 6 bases, and 6 bases lay outside the gene matches. The CDR3: CASSPGTSVTGELFF. CDR3 nucleotide sequence: TGTGCCAGCAGCCCCGGGACTAGCGTAACCGGGGAGCTGTTTTTT.

In its sample, this clone was seen a few times. V gene TRBV7-2 combines with J gene TRBJ1-1; TRBD1 is a possible D gene (6 bases). CDR3 size: 18 residues. V lost 3 bases and J lost 5, with 25 bases in between. The germline CDR1 and CDR2 sequences are SGHTA and FQGNSA. In nucleotides, the CDR3 is TGTGCCAGCAGCTTTAGCGGGGATAGGCTGAAGGGGGGAACTGAAGCTTTCTTT. Its protein product is CASSFSGDRLKGGTEAFF.

Only a few counts were recorded for this clone. This rearrangement joins TRBV6-6 to TRBJ2-3; 10 positions match TRBD2. The CDR3 has 15 residues. Germline loops: CDR1 MNHNY, CDR2 SVGAGI (reference sequence). With 4 bases clipped from V and 3 bases from J, the junction kept 4 bases outside the gene matches. The CDR3 loop is CASSFLAGETDTQYF. The CDR3 coding sequence is TGTGCCAGCAGTTTCCTAGCGGGAGAAACAGATACGCAGTATTTT.

This chain links TRBV10-1 with TRBJ2-3, with 8 bases fitting TRBD1. After removal of 4 bases from V and 4 bases from J, the junction contained 4 bases not matched to a gene. This CDR3 has 14 amino acids. CDR1 is WNHNN, CDR2 SYGVQD, per germline (reference sequence). DNA for the CDR3: TGCGCCAGCAGTGGGACAGGGTACGCAGATACGCAGTATTTT. It is translated as CASSGTGYADTQYF.

The CDR3 here is CASSEYSPGTDHYGYTF. The CDR3 DNA sequence: TGTGCCAGCAGTGAATATAGCCCGGGGACAGATCACTATGGCTACACCTTC. This chain links TRBV25-1 with TRBJ1-2; 7 bases are shared with TRBD1. The CDR3 has 17 residues. Germline V gene sequence: CDR1 MGHDK, CDR2 SYGVNS. V gave up 0 bases and J gave up 3 bases; unmatched junction bases: 10.

The chain is built from TRBV4-3 and TRBJ1-3, with D possibly being TRBD1 (5 bases). V lost 4 bases to trimming and J lost 4 bases, with 11 bases between them. The CDR3 extends over 14 amino acids. Germline-derived CDR1 and CDR2 are LGHNA and YSLEER. The CDR3 nucleotides are TGCGCCAGCAGCCGAAAGGGGTACGGAAACACCATATATTTT. This encodes CASSRKGYGNTIYF.

J is TRBJ2-7 and V is TRBV18; 13 nucleotides align to TRBD2. Germline V gene data show CDR1 as KGHSH and CDR2 as LQKENI. Losses at the gene ends were 0 bases for V and 7 bases for J; bases not matched to a gene: 3. This CDR3 is 15 amino acids long. This CDR3 is CASSPPTSGRCEQYF. In DNA, the CDR3 is TGTGCCAGCTCACCACCGACTAGCGGGAGGTGTGAGCAGTACTTC.

V usage is TRBV6-1 and J usage is TRBJ2-7; D ambiguous. CDR3 length equals 13 residues. Deletions cut 6 bases from V and 3 bases from J, with 12 bases between. Germline V gene sequence: CDR1 MNHNS, CDR2 SASEGT. The DNA of the CDR3 is TGTGCCAGCAGACCACCCCCAGTCTACGAGCAGTACTTC. This translates into CASRPPPVYEQYF.

The rearrangement uses TRBV11-2 and TRBJ2-2; D gene ambiguous. The germline gives CDR1 SGHAT, CDR2 FQNNGV. V lost 4 bases, J lost 6 bases, and 9 bases lay in between. This CDR3 contains 13 residues. CDR3 residues: CASSWPPPGELFF. The CDR3 nucleotides are TGTGCCAGCAGCTGGCCCCCCCCCGGGGAGCTGTTTTTT.

This chain connects TRBV29-1 to TRBJ2-7; TRBD1 matches at 9 bases. From germline, CDR1 is SQVTM and CDR2 ANQGSEA. J lost 3 bases, V lost 6 bases, and 9 bases had no gene match. The length of the CDR3 is 14 residues. CDR3 amino acids: CSVRDRALFYEQYF. Here the CDR3 DNA reads TGCAGCGTGAGGGACAGGGCCCTTTTCTACGAGCAGTACTTC.

This rearrangement joins TRBV5-4 to TRBJ2-7; 10 bases agree with TRBD2. The CDR3 loop spans 18 amino acids. After removal of 1 base from V and 4 bases from J, the junction contained 14 bases not matched to a gene. Germline CDR1 and CDR2: SGHNT and YYREEE (reference sequence). The CDR3 DNA follows: TGTGCCAGCAGCTTGAATCCGCATAGCGGGAGGATCAGATACGAGCAGTACTTC. It translates to CASSLNPHSGRIRYEQYF. Using reference TRBV5-4 and TRBJ2-7 for the parts outside the CDR3, the full variable domain is ETGVTQSPTHLIKTRGQQVTLRCSSQSGHNTVSWYQQALGQGPQFIFQYYREEENGRGNFPPRFSGLQFPNYSSELNVNALELDDSALYLCASSLNPHSGRIRYEQYFGPGTRLTVT.

The chain has TRBV2 and TRBJ1-5, with 8 positions matching TRBD1. This CDR3 has 14 amino acids. V lost 3 bases, J lost 9 bases, and 7 bases stayed unmatched. Germline V CDR1 and CDR2: SNHLY, FYNNEI. The CDR3 here is CASSDGTGISPQHF. CDR3 nucleotides: TGTGCCAGCAGTGACGGGACAGGTATTTCGCCCCAGCATTTT.

The rearrangement joins TRBV4-2 to TRBJ2-7; 9 nucleotides agree with TRBD2. The CDR3 has 18 residues. Germline-derived CDR1 and CDR2 are LGHNA and YNFKEQ. J was trimmed by 1 base and V by 2 bases; bases with no gene match: 12. CDR3 in amino acids: CASSQKEKAGGGSYEQYF. In DNA, the CDR3 is TGTGCCAGCAGCCAAAAAGAGAAAGCGGGAGGAGGGTCCTACGAGCAGTACTTC.

This clone was seen a single time. This sequence joins TRBV7-2 and TRBJ2-2; D unclear. V gave up 3 bases and J gave up 5 bases, with 10 bases separating them. CDR3 size: 14 residues. Germline loops: CDR1 SGHTA, CDR2 FQGNSA. The CDR3 protein is CASSLAAPTGELFF. The CDR3 coding sequence is TGTGCCAGCAGCTTGGCGGCCCCAACCGGGGAGCTGTTTTTT.

This rearrangement joins TRBV27 to TRBJ2-7, with 7 bases fitting TRBD2. The V gene end was trimmed by 3 bases and the J gene end by 5 bases; junction bases not matched to a gene: 10. CDR1 and CDR2 (germline): MNHEY, SMNVEV (reference sequence). CDR3 length: 15 amino acids. As DNA, the CDR3 is TGTGCCAGCAGTTTGAGGAGGACGGGGGGACACGAGCAGTACTTC. It codes for CASSLRRTGGHEQYF.

The chain links TRBV10-3 to TRBJ1-1; 10 positions match TRBD1. With V trimmed by 0 bases and J by 0 bases, 7 bases remained unmatched. Germline CDR1 and CDR2: ENHRY and SYGVKD. The CDR3 length is 18 residues. CDR3 coding DNA: TGTGCCATCAGTGAGTCCGGGACAGGGGTTCGGATGAACACTGAAGCTTTCTTT. Protein: CAISESGTGVRMNTEAFF.

In this sample, this clone turned up a few times. The chain couples TRBV10-3 to TRBJ2-2; 9 nucleotides agree with TRBD2. Germline lookup yields CDR1 ENHRY and CDR2 SYGVKD. After removal of 11 bases from V and 6 bases from J, the junction contained 10 bases not matched to a gene. The CDR3 loop spans 14 amino acids. CDR3 nucleotide sequence: TGTGCCGTCTTAGCGGGAGTCAATTCCGGGGAGCTGTTTTTT. Translation gives CAVLAGVNSGELFF.

The chain employs TRBV5-4 and TRBJ2-5, with D perhaps TRBD2 (5 bases). The CDR3 covers 15 residues. Germline CDR1 reads SGHNT; CDR2 reads YYREEE (reference sequence). V was trimmed by 4 bases and J by 0 bases, leaving 13 bases between them. CDR3 in amino acids: CASSGGSRYQETQYF. The CDR3 coding sequence is TGTGCCAGCAGCGGAGGCTCCCGGTACCAAGAGACCCAGTACTTC.

The rearrangement joins TRBV5-6 to TRBJ2-3; D is ambiguous. Germline V gene lookup returns CDR1 SGHDT and CDR2 YYEEEE. The CDR3 runs to 15 residues. The V end lost 0 bases, the J end lost 0 bases, and 8 bases lay between the germline ends. CDR3 nucleotides: TGTGCCAGCAGCTTGGATCCCTATAGCACAGATACGCAGTATTTT. Amino acid sequence: CASSLDPYSTDTQYF.

The chain uses TRBV4-3 and TRBJ2-2, with 7 bases fitting TRBD2. With V trimmed by 1 base and J by 4 bases, 15 bases remained unmatched. The length of the CDR3 is 19 residues. Germline V lookup: CDR1 LGHNA, CDR2 YSLEER. The CDR3 region has the DNA TGCGCCAGCAGCCAAGCCGAGGATTGGCGCGGGAGAAGCACCGGGGAGCTGTTTTTT. Its translation is CASSQAEDWRGRSTGELFF.

The chain links TRBV5-1 to TRBJ2-5; D gene ambiguous. The germline V gene encodes CDR1 SGHRS and CDR2 YFSETQ. This CDR3 contains 13 residues. V was shortened by 5 bases and J by 0 bases, with 8 bases between the two germline ends. CDR3 in DNA: TGCGCCAGCAGTAACTTGTACCAAGAGACCCAGTACTTC. Its translation: CASSNLYQETQYF.